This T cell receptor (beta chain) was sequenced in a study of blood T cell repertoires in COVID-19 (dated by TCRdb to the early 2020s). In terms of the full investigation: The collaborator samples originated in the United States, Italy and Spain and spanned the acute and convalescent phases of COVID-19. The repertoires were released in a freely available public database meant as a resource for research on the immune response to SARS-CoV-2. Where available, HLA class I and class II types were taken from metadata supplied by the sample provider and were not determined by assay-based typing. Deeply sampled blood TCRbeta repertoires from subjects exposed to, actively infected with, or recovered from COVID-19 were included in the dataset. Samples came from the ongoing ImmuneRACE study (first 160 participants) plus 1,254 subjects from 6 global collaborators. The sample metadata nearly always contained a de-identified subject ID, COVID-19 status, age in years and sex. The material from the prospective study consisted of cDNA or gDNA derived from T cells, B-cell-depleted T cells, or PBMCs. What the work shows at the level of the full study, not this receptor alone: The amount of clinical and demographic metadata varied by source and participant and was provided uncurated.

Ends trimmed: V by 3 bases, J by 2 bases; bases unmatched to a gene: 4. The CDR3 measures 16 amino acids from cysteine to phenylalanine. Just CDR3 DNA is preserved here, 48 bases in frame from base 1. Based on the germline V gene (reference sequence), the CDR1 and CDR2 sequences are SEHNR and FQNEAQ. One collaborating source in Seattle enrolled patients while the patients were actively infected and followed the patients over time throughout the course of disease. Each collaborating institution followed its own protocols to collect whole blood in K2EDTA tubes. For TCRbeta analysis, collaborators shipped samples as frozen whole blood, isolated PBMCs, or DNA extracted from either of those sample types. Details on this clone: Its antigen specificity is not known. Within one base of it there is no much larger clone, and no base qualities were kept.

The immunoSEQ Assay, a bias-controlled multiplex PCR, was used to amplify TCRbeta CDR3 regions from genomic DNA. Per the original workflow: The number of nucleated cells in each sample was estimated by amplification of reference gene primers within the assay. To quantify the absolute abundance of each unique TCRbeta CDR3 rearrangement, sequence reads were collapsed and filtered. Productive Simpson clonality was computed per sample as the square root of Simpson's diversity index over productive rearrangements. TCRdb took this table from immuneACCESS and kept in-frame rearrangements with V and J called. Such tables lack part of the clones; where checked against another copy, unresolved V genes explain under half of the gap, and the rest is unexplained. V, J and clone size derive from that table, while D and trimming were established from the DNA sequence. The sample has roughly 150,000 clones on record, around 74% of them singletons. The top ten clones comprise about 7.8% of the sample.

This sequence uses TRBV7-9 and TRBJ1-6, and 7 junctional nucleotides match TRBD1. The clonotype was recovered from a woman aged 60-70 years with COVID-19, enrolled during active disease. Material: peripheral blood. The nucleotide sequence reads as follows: TGTGCCAGCAGCTTGGACACAGGGGCCTATAATTCACCCCTCCACTTT. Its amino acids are CASSLDTGAYNSPLHF.